This TCR beta chain originates from a study of graft-versus-host responses after intestinal transplantation. Study as a whole: After anti-thymocyte globulin induction, recipients took tacrolimus and steroids for two to three years.

The protocol was immunoSEQ multiplex PCR, while the TCRdb copy is restricted to in-frame clones and leaves out a portion. The table lists 90,000 to 100,000 clones, more than 85% of them singletons. The study, taken as a whole, reports: Graft-versus-host to host-versus-graft clonal ratios in allografts were high in patients with graft-donor T cell macrochimerism.

The V gene end was trimmed by 4 bases and the J gene end by 8 bases; junction bases not matched to a gene: 4. Germline CDR1 SGDLS, CDR2 YYNGEE. CDR3 length: 12 amino acids. This clone has a single count. The target antigen is unknown. V usage is TRBV9 and J usage is TRBJ1-1, with 8 bases fitting TRBD1. The starting material was unstimulated CD8+ T cells sorted from spleen or lymph node cells, obtained before intestinal transplant. The receptor was derived from a human donor who received an intestinal transplant. As DNA, the CDR3 is TGTGCCAGCAGCCCGGACAGGGTCGAAGCTTTCTTT. Translated, it gives CASSPDRVEAFF.